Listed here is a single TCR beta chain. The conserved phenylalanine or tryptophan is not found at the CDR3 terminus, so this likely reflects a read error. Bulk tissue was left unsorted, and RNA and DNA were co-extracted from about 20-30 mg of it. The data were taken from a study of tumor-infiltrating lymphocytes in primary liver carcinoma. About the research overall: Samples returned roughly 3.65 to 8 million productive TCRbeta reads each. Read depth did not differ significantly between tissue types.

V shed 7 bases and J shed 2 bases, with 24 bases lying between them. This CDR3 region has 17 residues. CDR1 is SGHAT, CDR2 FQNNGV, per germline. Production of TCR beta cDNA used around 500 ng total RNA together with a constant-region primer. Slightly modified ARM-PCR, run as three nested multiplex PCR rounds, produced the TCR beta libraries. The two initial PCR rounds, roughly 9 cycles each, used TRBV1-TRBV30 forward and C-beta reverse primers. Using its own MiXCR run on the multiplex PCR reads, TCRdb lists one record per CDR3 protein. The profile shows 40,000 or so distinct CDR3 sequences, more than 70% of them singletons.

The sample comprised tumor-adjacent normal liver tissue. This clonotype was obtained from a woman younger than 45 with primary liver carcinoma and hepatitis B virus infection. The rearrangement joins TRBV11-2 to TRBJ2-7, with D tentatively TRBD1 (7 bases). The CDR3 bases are TGTGCCAGCACTGTCACAGGAGGGGGCTCTTGGACCTACGAGCAGTACCTC. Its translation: CASTVTGGGSWTYEQYL.